The clone carrying this TCR beta chain was detected only a few times. The antigen remains undetermined. The data are from a study of CD8 T cells in ankylosing spondylitis. One entry per CDR3 protein, called by TCRdb with MiXCR from the 5' RACE reads. This sample carries some 240,000 distinct CDR3 sequences, about 18% of them seen once, and the ten largest clones take about a third. J lost 3 bases, V lost 2 bases, and 5 bases had no gene match. Germline V lookup: CDR1 MNHEY, CDR2 SMNVEV (reference sequence). The CDR3 totals 16 residues. Findings of the study overall: Disease-associated clones were CD8+ and fairly uncommon in peripheral blood.

The V call is TRBV27, the J call TRBJ2-3; TRBD2 matches at 10 bases. The sequenced sample was blood, either unsorted or a sorted T cell fraction (not recorded which). The clonotype was recovered from a male donor with ankylosing spondylitis or in good health (not recorded which). The CDR3 region has the DNA TGTGCCAGCAGTTTAGGCGGGACTAGCGTAACAGATACGCAGTATTTT. Its protein product is CASSLGGTSVTDTQYF.